What follows are 16 T cell receptor beta chains derived from one specimen sequenced in a study of patients and donors after allogeneic stem cell transplantation. TCRdb used MiXCR to reprocess the RT-PCR reads, holding one entry per CDR3 protein. Among more than 150,000 distinct CDR3 sequences listed, 24% were seen once. What was sequenced was blood, either unsorted or a sorted T cell fraction (not recorded which). The receptors here all came from a human donor who was either an allogeneic HSCT recipient or a stem cell or donor lymphocyte infusion donor (not recorded which). It is not recorded whose cells these are; they may come from a transplant donor.

This clonotype has only a few counts. This rearrangement joins TRBV20-1 to TRBJ1-2, with TRBD1 as a possible D gene (5 bases). The CDR3 spans 11 residues. V was cut by 7 bases and J by 8 bases, with 14 bases left in between. CDR1 and CDR2 (germline): DFQATT, SNEGSKA (reference sequence). CDR3 nucleotides: TGCAGTGGGAGGGGACCAGGAGGCTACACCTTC. Its translation is CSGRGPGGYTF.

The V call is TRBV5-1, the J call TRBJ2-1, with a possible D match to TRBD1 (6 bases). V was trimmed by 4 bases and J by 10 bases, leaving 12 bases between them. The length of the CDR3 is 12 residues. CDR1 SGHRS and CDR2 YFSETQ come from the germline V gene. CDR3 sequence: CASSPRTEEQFF. CDR3 nucleotides: TGCGCCAGCAGCCCGAGGACAGAAGAGCAGTTCTTC.

The gene calls are TRBV27 and TRBJ2-3; unclear D gene. With 5 bases removed from V and 0 bases from J, the gap between germline ends came to 12 bases. There are 15 residues in the CDR3. Per germline, CDR1 MNHEY and CDR2 SMNVEV (reference sequence). The CDR3 reads CASSAAPPSTDTQYF. CDR3 sequence (DNA): TGTGCCAGCAGTGCCGCACCTCCTAGCACAGATACGCAGTATTTT.

This clonotype appeared once. This chain uses TRBV20-1 with TRBJ2-1; TRBD2 matches at 7 bases. The CDR3 spans 12 residues. Looked up from germline, CDR1 is DFQATT and CDR2 is SNEGSKA (reference sequence). V shed 5 bases, J shed 6 bases, and the junction held 4 bases outside the gene matches. This chain's CDR3 is CSALRGVNEQFF. As DNA, the CDR3 is TGCAGTGCTCTACGGGGGGTCAATGAGCAGTTCTTC.

The V call is TRBV19, the J call TRBJ1-5, with a tentative D call TRBD1 (5 bases). The germline gives CDR1 LNHDA, CDR2 SQIVND (reference sequence). The V end lost 6 bases, the J end lost 6 bases, and 18 bases lay between the germline ends. CDR3 length: 15 amino acids. The CDR3 region is CASSVQLGAGQPQHF. The CDR3 DNA follows: TGTGCCAGTAGCGTACAATTAGGGGCGGGTCAGCCCCAGCATTTT. The full variable domain, completed using reference TRBV19 and TRBJ1-5, is DGGITQSPKYLFRKEGQNVTLSCEQNLNHDAMYWYRQDPGQGLRLIYYSQIVNDFQKGDIAEGYSVSREKKESFPLTVTSAQKNPTAFYLCASSVQLGAGQPQHFGDGTRLSIL.

This clonotype was recorded many times. The chain links TRBV12-3 or TRBV12-4 to TRBJ2-1, with TRBD1 matching 8 bases. J was trimmed by 2 bases and V by 5 bases; bases with no gene match: 5. The CDR3 consists of 15 residues. The CDR3 sequence is CASSRGQGTYNEQFF. The DNA for the CDR3 is TGTGCCAGCAGTAGAGGACAGGGAACCTACAATGAGCAGTTCTTC.

This clonotype was seen a handful of times. The genes are TRBV7-2 and TRBJ2-1, with 7 nucleotides matching TRBD1. In germline, CDR1 is SGHTA, CDR2 FQGNSA. There are 15 residues in the CDR3. With 0 bases clipped from V and 3 bases from J, the junction kept 2 bases outside the gene matches. The CDR3 DNA follows: TGTGCCAGCAGCTTAGCGGGACAGCTCTACAATGAGCAGTTCTTC. Translating it yields CASSLAGQLYNEQFF. The full variable domain, rest sourced from reference TRBV7-2 and TRBJ2-1, is GAGVSQSPSNKVTEKGKDVELRCDPISGHTALYWYRQSLGQGLEFLIYFQGNSAPDKSGLPSDRFSAERTGGSVSTLTIQRTQQEDSAVYLCASSLAGQLYNEQFFGPGTRLTVL.

This clonotype turned up a few times. The genes are TRBV10-3 and TRBJ2-2; 7 bases agree with TRBD1. The CDR3 is made up of 12 amino acids. Germline-derived CDR1 and CDR2 are ENHRY and SYGVKD. V dropped 8 bases and J dropped 14; count of bases not matched to a gene: 11. As DNA, the CDR3 is TGTGCCATCGCGGACAGGTGGAATGAACTGTTTTTT. It translates to CAIADRWNELFF.

The chain uses TRBV19 and TRBJ2-7; 9 nucleotides align to TRBD1. This CDR3 comprises 17 residues. V shed 6 bases and J 0 bases; nucleotides not matched to a gene: 12. Germline-derived CDR1 and CDR2 are LNHDA and SQIVND (reference sequence). The CDR3 reads CASSPGGGQGNSYEQYF. CDR3 DNA sequence: TGTGCCAGTAGCCCCGGTGGGGGACAGGGAAACTCCTACGAGCAGTACTTC.

The chain is built from TRBV12-3 or TRBV12-4 and TRBJ2-5; 7 positions match TRBD2. CDR3 length: 14 amino acids. V trimming: 5 bases; J trimming: 7 bases; junction bases outside the gene matches: 10. The CDR3 loop is CASSPTPGLRTQYF. CDR3 coding DNA: TGTGCCAGCAGTCCCACGCCGGGACTAAGGACCCAGTACTTC.

The chain recombines TRBV20-1 with TRBJ2-1; tentatively, D is TRBD2 (7 bases). Germline CDR1 is DFQATT and CDR2 is SNEGSKA (reference sequence). With 0 bases removed from V and 6 bases from J, the gap between germline ends came to 15 bases. The CDR3 runs 15 residues. CDR3 sequence: CSARDSRGAGNEQFF. The CDR3 bases are TGCAGTGCTAGAGATAGCCGGGGGGCAGGCAATGAGCAGTTCTTC.

V gene TRBV25-1 combines with J gene TRBJ1-2; 12 positions agree with TRBD1. The ends lost 6 bases at V and 2 bases at J; junction bases unmatched: 7. Germline V CDR1 and CDR2: MGHDK, SYGVNS. The CDR3 extends over 16 amino acids. The CDR3 loop reads CASSRGGTGGNYGYTF. In DNA, the CDR3 is TGTGCCAGCAGCCGAGGAGGGACAGGGGGCAACTATGGCTACACCTTC.

This clonotype was observed a few times. This chain links TRBV10-3 with TRBJ1-1; 9 bases map to TRBD1. Per germline, CDR1 ENHRY and CDR2 SYGVKD. The V gene end was trimmed by 2 bases and the J gene end by 5 bases; junction bases not matched to a gene: 15. The CDR3 extends over 18 amino acids. The CDR3 DNA sequence: TGTGCCATCAGTGAGCCTCTCCCGGGACAGGGCAGTCGGACTGAAGCTTTCTTT. This translates into CAISEPLPGQGSRTEAFF.

This clonotype has more than one count but fewer than ten. The chain couples TRBV7-3 to TRBJ2-3; D gene unclear. CDR3 length equals 13 residues. Germline-derived CDR1 and CDR2 are SGHTA and FQGTGA. Trimming removed 4 bases at V and 10 bases at J, with 15 bases between. CDR3 sequence (DNA): TGTGCCAGCAGCTCCACTATTGTGGCGGCGCAGTATTTT. This translates into CASSSTIVAAQYF.

Of note for this clonotype: The junction departs from germline at one end; a sequencing error may be responsible. The rearrangement joins TRBV18 to TRBJ2-2, with D possibly matching TRBD1 (5 bases). CDR3 length: 15 amino acids. In germline, CDR1 is KGHSH, CDR2 LQKENI. The CDR3 protein is CASSPSRDNTAELFF. The CDR3 nucleotides read TGTGCCAGCTCACCATCCAGGGATAACACCGCGGAGCTGTTTTTT.

The genes are TRBV12-3 or TRBV12-4 and TRBJ1-2; the D is unclear. The CDR3 is 14 residues long. Trimming removed 4 bases from V and 1 base from J, with 10 bases in between. The CDR3 here is CASSSGALNYGYTF. As DNA, the CDR3 is TGTGCCAGCAGTTCCGGAGCTCTTAACTATGGCTACACCTTC.